Below are 22 T cell receptor beta chains sequenced from a single sample in a study of T cells expressing NK-cell markers. TCRdb processed the 5' RACE reads again and assigns one entry to each CDR3 protein, with no DNA. The sample is made up of about 260,000 distinct CDR3 sequences, and the top ten hold 4% to 4.5% of it. The sequenced sample consisted of blood T cells: a sorted CD56 or NKG2C T cell subset, CD4+ or CD8+ T cells, or bulk PBMC T cells (not recorded which). The receptors stem from a woman aged 18-70 years in good health.

V gene TRBV20-1 combines with J gene TRBJ2-5; the TCRdb D gene call, TRBD2, has no DNA to confirm it. Germline V CDR1 and CDR2: DFQATT, SNEGSKA (reference sequence). The CDR3 has 12 residues. CDR3 loop: CSTRGLKETQYF.

The V gene is TRBV6-1, the J gene TRBJ2-7; TCRdb gives TRBD1 as the D gene, but with no DNA this cannot be confirmed. Germline V CDR1 and CDR2: MNHNS, SASEGT. This CDR3 spans 13 amino acids. The CDR3 loop reads CASSWDKYYEQYF.

The gene calls are TRBV12-3 or TRBV12-4 and TRBJ2-2; without DNA, the TCRdb call of TRBD1 cannot be checked. The CDR3 has 15 amino acids. The CDR3 is CASSLAGGRTGELFF.

This chain joins TRBV7-7 and TRBJ2-2; TCRdb picks TRBD1, but there is no DNA to check that call. Germline values: CDR1 SSHAT, CDR2 FNYEAQ (reference sequence). There are 16 residues in the CDR3. The CDR3 protein is CASSLGRDRGPGELFF.

The chain has TRBV11-2 and TRBJ2-5; TCRdb's assignment of TRBD1 cannot be checked, as there is no DNA. CDR1 and CDR2 (germline): SGHAT, FQNNGV. The length of the CDR3 is 16 residues. The CDR3 loop reads CASSLRPRGRAETQYF.

V usage is TRBV29-1 and J usage is TRBJ2-1; the TRBD1 assignment by TCRdb is unverifiable without DNA. This CDR3 has 12 amino acids. Germline CDR1 reads SQVTM; CDR2 reads ANQGSEA. The CDR3 spells CSVASRVRGEFF.

The V call is TRBV11-2, the J call TRBJ2-3. This CDR3 contains 13 residues. Germline values: CDR1 SGHAT, CDR2 FQNNGV. The CDR3 loop reads CASSFRAADTQYF.

The chain joins TRBV2 to TRBJ1-5; TCRdb calls TRBD1, which cannot be checked without DNA. Germline V gene data show CDR1 as SNHLY and CDR2 as FYNNEI. CDR3 length equals 14 residues. The CDR3 region is CASSEGARNQPQHF.

CDR3 amino acids: CSAPGLSTDTQYF. The rearrangement joins TRBV20-1 to TRBJ2-3; the TCRdb call, TRBD2, lacks DNA for checking. Germline V gene sequence: CDR1 DFQATT, CDR2 SNEGSKA (reference sequence). This CDR3 comprises 13 residues.

This chain connects TRBV20-1 to TRBJ2-3; TCRdb's assignment of TRBD1 cannot be checked, as there is no DNA. Germline CDR1 DFQATT, CDR2 SNEGSKA (reference sequence). The CDR3 is made up of 14 amino acids. CDR3 residues: CSAKAPRDTDTQYF.

The genes are TRBV4-1 and TRBJ1-3; TCRdb selects TRBD1, and the lack of DNA leaves this call unchecked. This CDR3 comprises 15 residues. Germline loops: CDR1 MGHRA, CDR2 YSYEKL. This chain's CDR3 is CASSQGPGQRNTIYF.

The gene calls are TRBV12-3 or TRBV12-4 and TRBJ1-5. CDR3 size: 14 residues. The CDR3 here is CASSLMHINQPQHF.

The CDR3: CSVVKGWRGTDTQYF. V gene TRBV29-1 combines with J gene TRBJ2-3; the D call from TCRdb, TRBD1, cannot be confirmed without DNA. The CDR3 covers 15 residues. Germline V lookup: CDR1 SQVTM, CDR2 ANQGSEA.

The chain has TRBV6-1 and TRBJ2-1; TCRdb outputs TRBD2, but without DNA this stays unchecked. The germline V gene encodes CDR1 MNHNS and CDR2 SASEGT. CDR3 length equals 18 residues. The CDR3 is CASSRVKYSGLPSNEQFF.

This chain connects TRBV5-1 to TRBJ2-2; TCRdb's D call, TRBD2, is unchecked because there is no DNA. The CDR3 length is 17 residues. Per germline, CDR1 SGHRS and CDR2 YFSETQ. The CDR3 reads CASSGGLAGANTGELFF.

The chain has TRBV12-3 or TRBV12-4 and TRBJ1-4. CDR3 length: 14 amino acids. CDR3 residues: CASSLLGGGEKLFF.

The rearrangement uses TRBV19 and TRBJ1-1. This CDR3 region has 11 residues. CDR1 is LNHDA, CDR2 SQIVND, per germline (reference sequence). This chain's CDR3 is CASTSWAQAFF. Variable domain in full (rest from reference TRBV19 and TRBJ1-1): DGGITQSPKYLFRKEGQNVTLSCEQNLNHDAMYWYRQDPGQGLRLIYYSQIVNDFQKGDIAEGYSVSREKKESFPLTVTSAQKNPTAFYLCASTSWAQAFFGQGTRLTVV.

CDR3 amino acids: CASQRDTYTDTQYF. The rearrangement uses TRBV19 and TRBJ2-3; TCRdb lists TRBD1, though no DNA is available to test this call. The length of the CDR3 is 14 residues. The germline V gene has CDR1 LNHDA and CDR2 SQIVND (reference sequence). The whole variable domain, filled in from reference TRBV19 and TRBJ2-3, reads DGGITQSPKYLFRKEGQNVTLSCEQNLNHDAMYWYRQDPGQGLRLIYYSQIVNDFQKGDIAEGYSVSREKKESFPLTVTSAQKNPTAFYLCASQRDTYTDTQYFGPGTRLTVL.

This chain uses TRBV29-1 with TRBJ2-6; the TCRdb D gene call, TRBD1, has no DNA to confirm it. The CDR3 loop spans 16 amino acids. In germline, CDR1 is SQVTM, CDR2 ANQGSEA. CDR3: CSVSRTALWGANVLTF. The whole variable domain, filled in from reference TRBV29-1 and TRBJ2-6, reads SAVISQKPSRDICQRGTSLTIQCQVDSQVTMMFWYRQQPGQSLTLIATANQGSEATYESGFVIDKFPISRPNLTFSTLTVSNMSPEDSSIYLCSVSRTALWGANVLTFGAGSRLTVL.

The genes are TRBV20-1 and TRBJ2-5; the TCRdb call, TRBD2, lacks DNA for checking. Per germline, CDR1 DFQATT and CDR2 SNEGSKA (reference sequence). CDR3 length: 14 residues. CDR3 region: CSAQSLAGKETQYF.

J is TRBJ2-2 and V is TRBV12-3 or TRBV12-4; TCRdb's D call of TRBD2 is untestable without DNA. The CDR3 has 16 amino acids. The CDR3 is CASSWTSGGNTGELFF.

This rearrangement joins TRBV11-1 to TRBJ2-2; TCRdb returns TRBD1, unconfirmable since there is no DNA. The CDR3 spans 16 residues. CDR1 SGHAT and CDR2 FQDESV come from the germline V gene (reference sequence). The chain's CDR3 is CASSPDRGLDTGELFF.